These T cell receptor beta chains were read from a single sample in a study of blood T cell repertoires in COVID-19. TCRdb's table, derived via immunoSEQ multiplex PCR, lists solely in-frame clones and lacks some. The data show a few hundred thousand clones, approximately 90% seen once. The sample taken for sequencing was peripheral blood. These receptors all stem from a man aged 60 to 69 who had recovered from COVID-19. CDR3s include the opening cysteine and the closing phenylalanine or tryptophan. A D gene is named only where the DNA matches it firmly. Rows may omit the clone size; those that give it use once, few, many or a size class.

len | d_gene | j_gene | abundance | v_gene | CDR3nt | CDR3aa
14 | - | TRBJ1-1 | - | TRBV14 | TGTGCCAGCAGCCATCTGCGGGGCCCCGCTGAAGCTTTCTTT | CASSHLRGPAEAFF
17 | TRBD2 | TRBJ2-3 | - | TRBV13 | TGTGCCAGCAGCTTATCCGTGAGCGGGGGTCACACAGATACGCAGTATTTT | CASSLSVSGGHTDTQYF
12 | - | TRBJ1-1 | - | TRBV7-2 | TGTGCCAGCAGCTTAAGGGGCCCCGACGCTTTCTTT | CASSLRGPDAFF
14 | - | TRBJ1-1 | - | TRBV5-1 | TGCGCCAGCAGCTTCAGGCAGGAAAACACTGAAGCTTTCTTT | CASSFRQENTEAFF
13 | - | TRBJ2-5 | - | TRBV11-3 | TGTGCCAGCAGCTTGAAGGCCCCAGGGACCCAGTACTTC | CASSLKAPGTQYF
21 | TRBD2 | TRBJ2-3 | - | TRBV7-2 | TGTGCCAGCAGCTTAGCCCCCCTAGCGGGCGCCGCCGGTTGGGCCACAGATACGCAGTATTTT | CASSLAPLAGAAGWATDTQYF
14 | TRBD1 | TRBJ2-7 | - | TRBV27 | TGTGCCAGCAGTTTCGGACAGGGGTGGGGCGAGCAGTACTTC | CASSFGQGWGEQYF
15 | TRBD1 | TRBJ2-7 | - | TRBV19 | TGTGCCAGTAGTTCCAACAGGGGGAGAGGCTACGAGCAGTACTTC | CASSSNRGRGYEQYF
15 | TRBD1 | TRBJ2-7 | once | TRBV6-5 | TGTGCCAGCAGTTACTCGGCAGGGGGCTACAACGAGCAGTACTTC | CASSYSAGGYNEQYF
17 | TRBD2 | TRBJ2-2 | - | TRBV7-3 | TGTGCCAGCAGCACCCACGGTGGACTAGAGCCGACCGGGGAGCTGTTTTTT | CASSTHGGLEPTGELFF
15 | TRBD1 | TRBJ1-1 | - | TRBV18 | TGTGCCAGCTCACCCATGACAGGGGGCGGCACTGAAGCTTTCTTT | CASSPMTGGGTEAFF
14 | TRBD1 | TRBJ1-2 | - | TRBV7-9 | TGTGCCAGCAGCGTACAGGGGAACTCTGTAGGCTACACCTTC | CASSVQGNSVGYTF
14 | - | TRBJ1-5 | - | TRBV5-5 | TGTGCCAGCAGCACCGGACAATCCAATCAGCCCCAGCATTTT | CASSTGQSNQPQHF
16 | TRBD2 | TRBJ2-2 | - | TRBV9 | TGTGCCAGCACGCCTTTAGCGGGGGGGCCATTTGGGGAGCTGTTTTTT | CASTPLAGGPFGELFF
15 | - | TRBJ2-7 | - | TRBV12-5 | TGTGCTAGTGGTCTCCAATCGACAGCTAACTACGAGCAGTACTTC | CASGLQSTANYEQYF
15 | TRBD1 | TRBJ2-1 | - | TRBV10-3 | TGTGCCATCAGTGAGGGGGACAGGGGGTGGAATGAGCAGTTCTTC | CAISEGDRGWNEQFF
15 | - | TRBJ2-3 | - | TRBV7-8 | TGTGCCAGCAGCTTACTGGAGTTCGTCACAGATACGCAGTATTTT | CASSLLEFVTDTQYF
13 | - | TRBJ1-2 | - | TRBV13 | TGTGCCAGCAGCTTAGGAGACTTAAATGGCTACACCTTC | CASSLGDLNGYTF
14 | - | TRBJ1-4 | once | TRBV11-1 | TGTGCCAGCAGCAGCAACAGGATCCAAGAAAAACTGTTTTTT | CASSSNRIQEKLFF
15 | - | TRBJ1-6 | - | TRBV5-1 | TGCGCCACCTCAGAACAGGGTACCGCGTATTCACCCCTCCACTTT | CATSEQGTAYSPLHF
16 | TRBD2 | TRBJ2-2 | - | TRBV14 | TGTGCCAGCAGAAGCTCTAGCGGGGGGCACGCCGGGGAGCTGTTTTTT | CASRSSSGGHAGELFF
15 | - | TRBJ1-2 | - | TRBV11-2 | TGTGCCAGCAGCTCCCACCTGGCGGGTTCTGATGGCTACACCTTC | CASSSHLAGSDGYTF
15 | TRBD1 | TRBJ1-6 | - | TRBV7-8 | TGTGCCAGCAGCTCAACCGCAGGGGGCGATTCACCCCTCCACTTT | CASSSTAGGDSPLHF
14 | - | TRBJ1-5 | - | TRBV30 | TGTGCCTGGAGTGTTCGCCAGGGCCCCCAGCCCCAGCATTTT | CAWSVRQGPQPQHF
14 | TRBD1 | TRBJ1-1 | - | TRBV6-5 | TGTGCCAGCAGGGGGACAGTCGGGAACACTGAAGCTTTCTTT | CASRGTVGNTEAFF
16 | TRBD1 | TRBJ1-5 | - | TRBV19 | TGTGCCAGTAGTATCATACAGGGGCTGGGCAATCAGCCCCAGCATTTT | CASSIIQGLGNQPQHF
17 | - | TRBJ2-2 | - | TRBV27 | TGTGCCAGCAGTTCCCATTGGCAGGGGACGAACACCGGGGAGCTGTTTTTT | CASSSHWQGTNTGELFF
16 | TRBD1 | TRBJ1-2 | - | TRBV5-5 | TGTGCCAGCACCTTGGTCGGGACAGCTTCTAGCTATGGCTACACCTTC | CASTLVGTASSYGYTF
17 | TRBD1 | TRBJ2-1 | - | TRBV29-1 | TGCAGCGTTGAAGCCTCGGCCGGGACAGGGGCTTACAATGAGCAGTTCTTC | CSVEASAGTGAYNEQFF
18 | - | TRBJ2-2 | - | TRBV19 | TGTGCCAGTAGTATTTACGGCACCGGGACACTAAACACCGGGGAGCTGTTTTTT | CASSIYGTGTLNTGELFF
14 | TRBD1 | TRBJ2-7 | - | TRBV5-4 | TGTGCCAGCAACCCCACAGGGGGTGGTTACGAGCAGTACTTC | CASNPTGGGYEQYF
11 | - | TRBJ1-2 | - | TRBV6-5 | TGTGCCAGCAGGATACAGGGTGGGTACACCTTC | CASRIQGGYTF
16 | - | TRBJ1-2 | - | TRBV5-4 | TGTGCCAGCACGGTCTCGCTGGGAGGGCCGGACTATGGCTACACCTTC | CASTVSLGGPDYGYTF
15 | TRBD2 | TRBJ2-7 | - | TRBV3-1/TRBV3-2 | TGTGCCAGCAGCCAAGATCTCGAACTAGCGGGCGAGCAGTACTTC | CASSQDLELAGEQYF
13 | - | TRBJ1-1 | - | TRBV12-3/TRBV12-4 | TGTGCCAGCAACAAAGGACAGAACACTGAAGCTTTCTTT | CASNKGQNTEAFF